A single sample is the source of the 9 T cell receptor beta chains below, sequenced in a study of blood T cell repertoires in COVID-19. Clones were read by immunoSEQ multiplex PCR, and TCRdb kept only the in-frame ones, dropping some. This table holds over 45,000 clones, 90% found once. Sequences were obtained from peripheral blood. The receptors originated from a man aged 45 to 65 with acute or convalescent COVID-19.

This clone was seen only a few times. The rearrangement links TRBV5-1 to TRBJ2-1, with 12 bases aligning to TRBD1. Germline V CDR1 and CDR2: SGHRS, YFSETQ. CDR3 length: 15 amino acids. Trimming took 7 bases from V and 8 from J; bases not matched to a gene: 10. The CDR3 sequence: CASAQPGQGADEQFF. CDR3 in DNA: TGCGCCAGCGCCCAACCGGGACAGGGGGCTGATGAGCAGTTCTTC.

The CDR3 sequence: CASSPNQRQPQHF. The CDR3 DNA reads as TGTGCCAGCTCACCAAACCAGCGGCAGCCCCAGCATTTT. V usage is TRBV18 and J usage is TRBJ1-5; D unclear. The CDR3 is made up of 13 amino acids. Germline V CDR1 and CDR2: KGHSH, LQKENI. V lost 2 bases and J lost 7, with 9 bases in between.

The V and J genes are TRBV12-3 or TRBV12-4 and TRBJ1-3; maybe TRBD1 (6 bases). The CDR3 sequence is 11 residues long. CDR3 DNA sequence: TGTGCGGCAGGGGTAGGAAACACCATATATTTT. Its protein product is CAAGVGNTIYF.

This chain connects TRBV18 to TRBJ2-7; 10 nucleotides agree with TRBD2. The CDR3 sequence is 15 residues long. V was clipped by 2 bases and J by 4 bases; unmatched bases: 5. Germline CDR1 KGHSH, CDR2 LQKENI. The CDR3: CASSPGPSGRYEQYF. The CDR3 region has the DNA TGTGCCAGCTCACCAGGGCCTAGCGGGAGATACGAGCAGTACTTC.

The chain is built from TRBV10-1 and TRBJ2-5; tentatively, D is TRBD2 (5 bases). Germline V gene lookup returns CDR1 WNHNN and CDR2 SYGVQD (reference sequence). Trimming took 8 bases from V and 5 from J, leaving 15 bases between them. This CDR3 has 13 residues. For the CDR3, the DNA is TGCGCCAGCTCGGCCGGCGGCGGGGAGACCCAGTACTTC. Amino acid sequence: CASSAGGGETQYF.

The chain joins TRBV20-1 to TRBJ1-1; no firm D call. The length of the CDR3 is 11 residues. Trimming removed 7 bases at V and 11 bases at J, with 17 bases between. Germline CDR1 is DFQATT and CDR2 is SNEGSKA (reference sequence). The CDR3 sequence is CSVLSDPKAFF. The CDR3 region has the DNA TGCAGTGTTCTAAGCGACCCGAAGGCTTTCTTT.

This clone rates as medium-sized (0.01 to 0.1%). This chain connects TRBV9 to TRBJ1-6; D is possibly TRBD1 (5 bases). This CDR3 has 14 amino acids. V was trimmed by 0 bases and J by 7 bases, leaving 8 bases between them. CDR1 and CDR2 (germline): SGDLS, YYNGEE. CDR3 coding DNA: TGTGCCAGCAGCGTAGCAGGGTACAATTCACCCCTCCACTTT. This sequence encodes CASSVAGYNSPLHF. Full variable domain (rest looked up from reference TRBV9 and TRBJ1-6): DSGVTQTPKHLITATGQRVTLRCSPRSGDLSVYWYQQSLDQGLQFLIQYYNGEERAKGNILERFSAQQFPDLHSELNLSSLELGDSALYFCASSVAGYNSPLHFGNGTRLTVT.

The chain combines TRBV29-1 with TRBJ1-1; TRBD1 matches at 9 bases. J was trimmed by 10 bases and V by 3 bases; bases with no gene match: 6. CDR1 SQVTM and CDR2 ANQGSEA come from the germline V gene. This CDR3 comprises 12 residues. The CDR3 protein is CSVDAGTGRAFF. In nucleotides, the CDR3 is TGCAGCGTTGATGCCGGGACAGGGCGAGCTTTCTTT.

The chain combines TRBV4-3 with TRBJ2-6, with 8 bases aligning to TRBD1. CDR1 and CDR2 from the germline V gene are LGHNA and YSLEER. This CDR3 region has 15 residues. The junction had 1 base not matched to a gene; V was cut back by 4 bases and J by 2 bases. CDR3 nucleotides: TGCGCCAGCAGCCCGGGACAGGCTGGGGCCAACGTCCTGACTTTC. Its protein product is CASSPGQAGANVLTF.